A selection of T cell receptor beta chains follows, all from one sample in a study of blood T cell repertoires in COVID-19. The table came from immunoSEQ multiplex PCR; TCRdb's copy has only in-frame clones and leaves some out. This repertoire shows around 220,000 clones, about 91% found once; its top ten account for about 1.5%. The sequenced material came from peripheral blood. These TCRs come from a man aged 18 to 30 with active or convalescent COVID-19. Each CDR3 is given with its conserved first and last residue. A D gene is named only where the DNA matches it firmly. Not all rows give a size; the values are once, few, many and, for expanded clones, a class.

>NA|TRBV3-1/TRBV3-2|TRBJ2-7|TRBD1
CASSPRDRTYEQYF
TGTGCCAGCAGCCCCCGGGACAGGACCTACGAGCAGTACTTC
>once|TRBV6-6|TRBJ1-4|NA
CASSYQGTTNEKLFF
TGTGCCAGCAGTTACCAGGGTACGACTAATGAAAAACTGTTTTTT
>NA|TRBV11-2|TRBJ1-1|NA
CASSLGGSSGVEAFF
TGTGCCAGCAGCTTAGGAGGCTCCTCGGGGGTCGAAGCTTTCTTT
>NA|TRBV30|TRBJ1-3|TRBD1
CAWRSLVRDRDSGNTIYF
TGTGCCTGGAGATCACTCGTCCGGGACAGGGACTCTGGAAACACCATATATTTT
>NA|TRBV28|TRBJ1-5|TRBD1
CASSLVQGVNSNQPQHF
TGTGCCAGCAGTTTAGTTCAGGGGGTAAATAGCAATCAGCCCCAGCATTTT
>NA|TRBV15|TRBJ2-7|TRBD2
CATSRDRGLAGPPSLYEQYF
TGTGCCACCAGCAGAGATCGAGGACTAGCGGGACCCCCTAGCCTCTACGAGCAGTACTTC
>NA|TRBV27|TRBJ2-2|NA
CASSSPWTKTTGELFF
TGTGCCAGCAGTTCTCCCTGGACAAAAACCACCGGGGAGCTGTTTTTT
>NA|TRBV30|TRBJ1-1|TRBD1
CAWSGAQGARTEAFF
TGTGCCTGGAGTGGGGCACAGGGGGCCCGGACTGAAGCTTTCTTT
>NA|TRBV19|TRBJ1-1|NA
CASSINAGWTEAFF
TGTGCCAGTAGTATAAATGCGGGCTGGACTGAAGCTTTCTTT
>once|TRBV11-2|TRBJ2-3|NA
CASSLGEFGTQYF
TGTGCCAGCAGCTTAGGAGAGTTCGGTACGCAGTATTTT
>NA|TRBV25-1|TRBJ2-2|NA
CASSEPGSTNTGELFF
TGTGCCAGCAGTGAACCCGGGAGTACGAACACCGGGGAGCTGTTTTTT
>NA|TRBV14|TRBJ1-1|NA
CASSQVRIPTEAFF
TGTGCCAGCAGCCAAGTGCGGATCCCCACTGAAGCTTTCTTT
>NA|TRBV11-2|TRBJ2-7|TRBD2
CASSLDRSLAGEHEQYF
TGTGCCAGCAGCTTAGATCGGAGCCTAGCGGGAGAACACGAGCAGTACTTC
>NA|TRBV19|TRBJ2-1|NA
CASSKTGGTNSLSSYNEQFF
TGTGCCAGTAGCAAGACAGGCGGCACTAATAGCCTGAGCTCCTACAATGAGCAGTTCTTC
>NA|TRBV11-3|TRBJ2-3|TRBD2
CASSHRIGRERVTDTQYF
TGTGCCAGCAGCCACCGGATCGGGCGGGAGAGGGTCACAGATACGCAGTATTTT
>NA|TRBV7-2|TRBJ2-3|TRBD2
CASESGRTDTQYF
TGTGCCAGTGAGAGCGGGAGAACAGATACGCAGTATTTT
>NA|TRBV4-1|TRBJ1-4|NA
CASSQTLEKLFF
TGCGCCAGCAGCCAAACTCTTGAAAAACTGTTTTTT
>NA|TRBV7-9|TRBJ1-2|NA
CASSLDLSRGGYTF
TGTGCCAGCAGCTTAGACCTCTCAAGGGGTGGCTACACCTTC
>NA|TRBV19|TRBJ2-7|NA
CASSTGVTYEQYF
TGTGCCAGTAGTACGGGAGTAACTTACGAGCAGTACTTC
>NA|TRBV19|TRBJ2-7|NA
CASSTSGTFSSYEQYF
TGTGCCAGTAGTACCTCCGGGACTTTTAGCTCCTACGAGCAGTACTTC
>NA|TRBV9|TRBJ1-5|TRBD1
CASSARDRESAQHF
TGTGCCAGCAGCGCCCGGGACAGGGAATCAGCCCAGCATTTT
>once|TRBV2|TRBJ2-7|NA
CASRKTRGGSVSGEQYF
TGTGCCAGCAGGAAAACTCGTGGTGGGAGTGTCTCGGGAGAGCAGTACTTC
>NA|TRBV5-4|TRBJ1-2|TRBD1
CASSVKMDRDYGYTF
TGTGCCAGCAGCGTTAAAATGGACAGGGACTATGGCTACACCTTC
>NA|TRBV27|TRBJ1-2|NA
CASSSQLPGHGYTF
TGTGCCAGCAGTTCCCAGCTCCCAGGGCATGGCTACACCTTC
>NA|TRBV6-2/TRBV6-3|TRBJ2-3|TRBD1
CASSPTGVTDTQYF
TGTGCCAGCAGCCCGACAGGGGTGACAGATACGCAGTATTTT
>NA|TRBV19|TRBJ2-5|TRBD1
CAVKPGTGGSETQYF
TGTGCCGTTAAGCCGGGGACAGGGGGTTCGGAGACCCAGTACTTC
>NA|TRBV29-1|TRBJ2-1|TRBD1
CSVERQGLSYNEQFF
TGCAGCGTGGAACGACAGGGGTTATCCTACAATGAGCAGTTCTTC